These T cell receptor beta chains were read from a single sample in a study of T-cell reconstitution after alpha-beta-depleted transplantation in children. One entry per CDR3 protein, called by TCRdb with MiXCR from the PCR reads. The sample holds a few hundred thousand distinct CDR3 sequences; 25% to 30% are singletons and the top ten take 35% to 40%. The source was PBMCs, collected before TCRalphabeta/CD19-depleted stem cell transplant. The receptors derive from a boy less than two years old with Wiskott-Aldrich syndrome, due to receive a stem cell transplant. Both conserved end residues are part of each CDR3. The order of the fields is J gene, D gene, clone size, V gene, CDR3 protein, CDR3 DNA. D genes are given only for firm matches. Rows give clone size only sometimes, using once, few, many, or a class for an expanded clone.

>TRBJ1-1|NA|few|TRBV20-1
CSASPQGLNTEAFF
TGCAGTGCTAGTCCACAGGGCTTGAACACTGAAGCTTTCTTT
>TRBJ2-3|NA|few|TRBV12-3/TRBV12-4
CASSSWMTDTDTQYF
TGTGCCAGCAGTTCTTGGATGACAGACACAGATACGCAGTATTTT
>TRBJ2-5|NA|few|TRBV12-3/TRBV12-4
CASGGGRAPRRETQYF
TGTGCCAGCGGGGGGGGCAGGGCCCCTAGGAGAGAGACCCAGTACTTC
>TRBJ2-1|NA|NA|TRBV5-6
CASSPGDGRSYNEQFF
TGTGCCAGCAGCCCGGGGGACGGCCGCTCCTACAATGAGCAGTTCTTC
>TRBJ2-5|NA|few|TRBV12-3/TRBV12-4
CASRQTEETQYF
TGTGCCAGCAGACAGACAGAAGAGACCCAGTACTTC
>TRBJ1-5|NA|NA|TRBV20-1
CSAREGTMGNQPQHF
TGCAGTGCTAGAGAGGGGACGATGGGCAATCAGCCCCAGCATTTT
>TRBJ2-1|NA|NA|TRBV20-1
CSASRPGLWTNEQFF
TGCAGTGCTAGCAGACCGGGACTTTGGACTAATGAGCAGTTCTTC
>TRBJ2-1|TRBD2|NA|TRBV4-1
CASSQATSGSSYNEQFF
TGCGCCAGCAGCCAGGCGACTAGCGGGAGCTCCTACAATGAGCAGTTCTTC
>TRBJ2-1|TRBD2|few|TRBV12-3/TRBV12-4
CASSLASGINTEQFF
TGTGCCAGCAGTTTAGCTAGCGGGATTAATACTGAGCAGTTCTTC
>TRBJ1-2|TRBD1|few|TRBV28
CASSWDRLSYGYTF
TGTGCCAGCAGTTGGGACAGGCTTTCCTATGGCTACACCTTC
>TRBJ2-7|TRBD2|NA|TRBV29-1
CSVCGLAGYEQYF
TGCAGCGTTTGCGGACTAGCGGGCTACGAGCAGTACTTC
>TRBJ2-5|NA|NA|TRBV5-1
CASSSTASVPETQYF
TGCGCCAGCAGCTCAACCGCTAGCGTCCCAGAGACCCAGTACTTC
>TRBJ2-2|TRBD1|few|TRBV5-5
CASSFPRQGKITGELFF
TGTGCCAGCAGCTTTCCTCGACAGGGAAAAATCACCGGGGAGCTGTTTTTT
>TRBJ2-5|NA|many|TRBV5-1
CASRVQGQETQYF
TGCGCCAGCAGAGTCCAGGGTCAAGAGACCCAGTACTTC
>TRBJ2-3|NA|few|TRBV11-2
CASSYGLSTDTQYF
TGTGCCAGCAGCTACGGACTGAGCACAGATACGCAGTATTTT
>TRBJ2-5|TRBD1|NA|TRBV20-1
CSAEQGAEETQYF
TGCAGTGCTGAACAGGGGGCAGAAGAGACCCAGTACTTC
>TRBJ2-1|TRBD2|NA|TRBV20-1
CSARPGTRVNEQFF
TGCAGTGCTAGACCCGGGACTAGGGTAAATGAGCAGTTCTTC
>TRBJ1-1|NA|NA|TRBV20-1
CSAISVGSPEAFF
TGCAGTGCTATATCGGTAGGGTCCCCTGAAGCTTTCTTT
>TRBJ2-2|NA|NA|TRBV11-3
CASSLGRLAGELFF
TGTGCCAGCAGCTTAGGCCGGCTAGCCGGGGAGCTGTTTTTT
>TRBJ2-7|TRBD1|few|TRBV20-1
CSPRDSRSSYEQYF
TGCAGTCCAAGGGACAGCCGGAGCTCCTACGAGCAGTACTTC
>TRBJ1-5|NA|few|TRBV4-2
CASSQEQGGLPQHF
TGTGCCAGCAGCCAAGAACAGGGAGGTTTGCCCCAGCATTTT
>TRBJ2-1|NA|NA|TRBV2
CASSEREKGFF
TGTGCCAGCAGTGAGAGGGAGAAGGGGTTCTTC
>TRBJ2-1|NA|NA|TRBV24-1
CATSDLERLGGEQFF
TGTGCCACCAGTGATTTGGAGAGACTAGGGGGTGAGCAGTTCTTC
>TRBJ2-5|TRBD2|many|TRBV10-1
CASSALAGEETQYF
TGCGCCAGCAGTGCTCTAGCGGGAGAAGAGACCCAGTACTTC
>TRBJ2-7|TRBD2|NA|TRBV10-3
CAISEFGPTSGRRYEQYF
TGTGCCATCAGTGAGTTCGGACCGACTAGCGGGAGGCGCTACGAGCAGTACTTC
>TRBJ1-4|TRBD1|NA|TRBV20-1
CSARGQSNEKLFF
TGCAGTGCTAGGGGACAGAGCAATGAAAAACTGTTTTTT
>TRBJ1-5|TRBD1|few|TRBV29-1
CSVSRGQDQPQHF
TGCAGCGTCTCCAGGGGGCAGGATCAGCCCCAGCATTTT
>TRBJ2-1|TRBD2|NA|TRBV7-6
CASSLDPSGNPEQFF
TGTGCCAGCAGCTTAGATCCTAGCGGGAACCCCGAGCAGTTCTTC
>TRBJ2-3|TRBD2|few|TRBV5-1
CASSRSGNTDTQYF
TGCGCCAGCAGCCGTAGCGGGAACACAGATACGCAGTATTTT
>TRBJ2-5|TRBD2|NA|TRBV27
CASSDHQAGRRETQYF
TGTGCCAGCAGTGACCACCAAGCGGGAAGGAGAGAGACCCAGTACTTC